The rows below give T cell receptor beta chains drawn from one sample of a study of somatic mutations in cytotoxic T cells in rheumatoid arthritis. Data came from immunoSEQ multiplex PCR; TCRdb stores just in-frame clones and leaves some out. The profile covers about 19,000 clones, with about three quarters appearing a single time and about 30% taken by the ten largest. Material: CD8+ T cells sorted from blood. The source of these receptors is an adult with rheumatoid arthritis. The CDR3 runs from the conserved cysteine through the conserved F or W. Fields, in order: J gene, V gene, clone size, D gene, CDR3 DNA, CDR3 protein. A D gene is named only where the DNA matches it firmly. Expanded clones get a size class; other rows say once, few or many, or leave the size out.

TRBJ2-3 TRBV10-1 - TRBD2 TGCGCCAGCAGTGAGGGACTGAGCGGGACCACAGATACGCAGTATTTT CASSEGLSGTTDTQYF
TRBJ1-3 TRBV28 once - TGTGCCAGCAGTTTCCACCGAGGGGGAAGTTATAGCTCTGGAAACACCATATATTTT CASSFHRGGSYSSGNTIYF
TRBJ1-5 TRBV7-8 - - TGTGCCAGCAGCCCCACGAGGAATCAGCCCCAGCATTTT CASSPTRNQPQHF
TRBJ1-5 TRBV5-8 - TRBD1 TGTGCCAGCAGCGATGGGACAGGAGGAAATCAGCCCCAGCATTTT CASSDGTGGNQPQHF
TRBJ2-3 TRBV18 few TRBD1 TGTGCCAGCTCACCGGACAGGGCCTTAGATACGCAGTATTTT CASSPDRALDTQYF
TRBJ1-1 TRBV15 - - TGTGCCACCAGCGGCAGTTGGAACACTGAAGCTTTCTTT CATSGSWNTEAFF
TRBJ2-1 TRBV5-4 - - TGTGCCAGCAGCTTGGGTAGAGCGGCTGAGCAGTTCTTC CASSLGRAAEQFF
TRBJ1-1 TRBV30 few - TGTGCCTGGTTGCCGAGGGGGAAAGCTTTCTTT CAWLPRGKAFF
TRBJ2-2 TRBV19 - - TGTGCCAGTAGCCAGATTACCGGGGAGCTGTTTTTT CASSQITGELFF
TRBJ1-4 TRBV27 - - TGTGCCAGCACCCGAAGGGGCGGGGCCAGACCGAATGAAAAACTGTTTTTT CASTRRGGARPNEKLFF
TRBJ2-1 TRBV6-4 - TRBD2 TGTGCCAGCAGTGACGATCCCGGGGGACTAGCGGAATACAATGAGCAGTTCTTC CASSDDPGGLAEYNEQFF
TRBJ1-2 TRBV29-1 - - TGCAGCGTTTTCGCAGGGGAGGGGGGATATGGCTACACCTTC CSVFAGEGGYGYTF
TRBJ2-1 TRBV27 - TRBD2 TGTGCCAGCAGTTTATTTGCTAGCGGGAGTGAGCAGTTCTTC CASSLFASGSEQFF
TRBJ2-7 TRBV11-2 - - TGTGCCAGCAGCTTAGTCGTCCACGAGCAGTACTTC CASSLVVHEQYF
TRBJ2-7 TRBV21-1 - - TGTGCCAGCAGCCAAGACAGGCGTAAGCAGTACTTC CASSQDRRKQYF
TRBJ2-2 TRBV19 - TRBD1 TGTGCCAGTAGTATAATGGGACAGGGGACCACCGGGGAGCTGTTTTTT CASSIMGQGTTGELFF
TRBJ2-3 TRBV14 - - TGTGCCAGCAGCCAGGCCGTATTAGGAAGACGTACGCAGTATTTT CASSQAVLGRRTQYF
TRBJ1-3 TRBV27 - - TGTGCCAGCAGTTTGGGGAATACTGGAAACACCATATATTTT CASSLGNTGNTIYF
TRBJ1-1 TRBV6-5 once - TGTGCCAGCAGTTATGGGGGTGGTGAAGCTTTCTTT CASSYGGGEAFF
TRBJ2-1 TRBV11-2 - - TGTGCCAGCAGCTTAGATCGCTTAAGGAAGACTTACAATGAGCAGTTCTTC CASSLDRLRKTYNEQFF
TRBJ2-3 TRBV19 - TRBD2 TGTGCCAGTAGTGCAGCGGGGGCCGTCACTTATACGCAGTATTTT CASSAAGAVTYTQYF
TRBJ2-1 TRBV6-6 - TRBD1 TGTGCCAGCAGCACAGGGACAGGGGAGTGGAATGAGCAGTTCTTC CASSTGTGEWNEQFF
TRBJ2-2 TRBV25-1 - - TGTGCCAGCAGTATACAGGGCGACGGCGGGGAGCTGTTTTTT CASSIQGDGGELFF
TRBJ2-1 TRBV7-9 - TRBD1 TGTGCCAGCAGCTTGGGACAGGGCAATGAGCAGTTCTTC CASSLGQGNEQFF
TRBJ1-2 TRBV6-5 - - TGTGCCAGCAGTTACTCTTCCAGGAACTATGGCTACACCTTC CASSYSSRNYGYTF
TRBJ2-1 TRBV27 few - TGTGCCAGCAGTTTCACTGCACTGAATGAGCAGTTCTTC CASSFTALNEQFF
TRBJ2-1 TRBV10-1 - TRBD1 TGCGCCAGCAGCAAGGGGACAGGGGGTTACAATGAGCAGTTCTTC CASSKGTGGYNEQFF
TRBJ2-2 TRBV6-1 - TRBD1 TGTGCCAGCAGTGAAGCGCCAGGACAGGCCGAGGGGAACACCGGGGAGCTGTTTTTT CASSEAPGQAEGNTGELFF
TRBJ1-2 TRBV5-8 - - TGTGCCAGCAGCTTGGTTAATGGGGGCGGCTACACCTTC CASSLVNGGGYTF
TRBJ2-4 TRBV27 - - TGTGCCAGCAGTTTGGGACCGGGTGCCAAAAACATTCAGTACTTC CASSLGPGAKNIQYF
TRBJ1-4 TRBV10-3 - - TGTGCCACCTGGGCAGGGCCAAATGAAAAACTGTTTTTT CATWAGPNEKLFF
TRBJ1-5 TRBV7-9 - - TGTGCCAGCAGCTTATTGGATCAGCCCCAGCATTTT CASSLLDQPQHF
TRBJ1-5 TRBV5-5 - - TGTGCCAGCAGCTCGTCCACGAACAATCAGCCCCAGCATTTT CASSSSTNNQPQHF
TRBJ1-2 TRBV12-1 - - TGTGCCAGCAGGAACCTCAGGGCCCACGAAGATGGCTACACCTTC CASRNLRAHEDGYTF
TRBJ2-5 TRBV11-2 - - TGTGCCAGCAGCTTAGGTCAGAAAGAGACCCAGTACTTC CASSLGQKETQYF
TRBJ2-2 TRBV10-3 - TRBD2 TGTGCCATCAGCGGGACTAGCGAAAACACCGGGGAGCTGTTTTTT CAISGTSENTGELFF
TRBJ2-3 TRBV30 - - TGTGCCTCCTCGGACGGGCACACAGATACGCAGTATTTT CASSDGHTDTQYF
TRBJ1-2 TRBV29-1 - - TGCAGCGTGGCGGACGGTCTCTACCTCTATGGCTACACCTTC CSVADGLYLYGYTF
TRBJ1-2 TRBV30 - - TGTGCCTGGAGTCGATTTCCGGACCTAGGCTATGGCTACACCTTC CAWSRFPDLGYGYTF
TRBJ1-2 TRBV27 - - TGTGCCAGCAGTATAGGGACGGGTTATGGCTACACCTTC CASSIGTGYGYTF
TRBJ2-7 TRBV27 few TRBD1 TGTGCCAGCAAAGGGACAGGGGCTCAGCAGTACTTC CASKGTGAQQYF
TRBJ2-7 TRBV7-9 few TRBD1 TGTGCCAGCAGCTTAGGACAGGGGAACGAGCAGTACTTC CASSLGQGNEQYF
TRBJ2-3 TRBV9 - TRBD2 TGTGCCAGCAGCTCTAGCGGGGACCCAGATACGCAGTATTTT CASSSSGDPDTQYF
TRBJ2-3 TRBV10-2 - - TGCGCCAGCAGTGTTGGGACCCAAAACACAGATACGCAGTATTTT CASSVGTQNTDTQYF
TRBJ2-2 TRBV29-1 - - TGCAGCGTGGCACAGGGAACCGGGGAGCTGTTTTTT CSVAQGTGELFF
TRBJ2-7 TRBV5-8 - TRBD2 TGTGCCAGCAGAAACTTAGCGGGAGTAGTCCGCGAGCAGTACTTC CASRNLAGVVREQYF
TRBJ2-5 TRBV7-8 - - TGTGCCAGCAGCTTAAAAGAGACCCAGTACTTC CASSLKETQYF
TRBJ2-7 TRBV4-1 - - TGCGCCAGCAGCCAAGCACAGACCTACGAGCAGTACTTC CASSQAQTYEQYF
TRBJ1-2 TRBV19 - - TGTGCCAGTAGTATGGGCTCGCAGATCCTCTATGGCTACACCTTC CASSMGSQILYGYTF
TRBJ2-1 TRBV15 - - TGTGCCACCAGCAGAGATTTGGGGAAGGATGAGCAGTTCTTC CATSRDLGKDEQFF
TRBJ1-2 TRBV11-3 - - TGTGCCAGCAGCTCCGGCCCTCGTCACGGGAGTAACTATGGCTACACCTTC CASSSGPRHGSNYGYTF
TRBJ2-5 TRBV19 - - TGTGCCAGTAGTCTCTTAGGGGGGGGCGGAGAGACCCAGTACTTC CASSLLGGGGETQYF
TRBJ2-7 TRBV9 - - TGTGCCAGCAGCGTAGGGGACGGAACCTACGAGCAGTACTTC CASSVGDGTYEQYF
TRBJ2-2 TRBV6-6 - - TGTGCCAGCACCTCAGCGAACACCGGGGAGCTGTTTTTT CASTSANTGELFF
TRBJ2-6 TRBV30 few - TGTGCCTGGACATCTATCTGGGCCAACGTCCTGACTTTC CAWTSIWANVLTF